The rows below give T cell receptor beta chains drawn from one sample of a study of shared clonotypes between healthy human individuals. Produced via immunoSEQ multiplex PCR; TCRdb's table is partial and in-frame only. The table lists millions of clones, roughly 94% of them singletons, with 0.1% to 0.15% in the top ten. The sequenced material came from naive CD4+ T cells sorted from blood. Source of these receptors: a man younger than 35 in good health. CDR3s include the opening cysteine and the closing phenylalanine or tryptophan. Fields, in order: J gene, V gene, CDR3 protein.

TRBJ2-3	TRBV14	CASSPTPGQPPGDTQYF
TRBJ2-1	TRBV5-1	CASSLAQNNEQFF
TRBJ2-4	TRBV6-5	CASSRRVANIQYF
TRBJ1-1	TRBV18	CASSPPLSEATEAFF
TRBJ1-4	TRBV28	CASTLGKEKLFF
TRBJ1-1	TRBV10-3	CASSYSNILNTEAFF
TRBJ2-2	TRBV18	CASSLRTSIRNTGELFF
TRBJ1-5	TRBV6-6	CASSSPQRGNNQPQHF
TRBJ2-7	TRBV10-3	CAISESRYEQYF
TRBJ1-2	TRBV6-1	CASSASPTGPYGYTF
TRBJ1-5	TRBV28	CASSPFGEGTKYSNQPQHF
TRBJ2-5	TRBV6-6	CASGSTGGRETQYF
TRBJ2-3	TRBV28	CASSQPGLATDTQYF
TRBJ2-3	TRBV10-3	CAISEHQGITDTQYF
TRBJ1-5	TRBV19	CASIREAGTQPQHF
TRBJ2-5	TRBV7-9	CASSSQGGAETQYF
TRBJ1-5	TRBV6-1	CATNTGFVNQPQHF
TRBJ2-1	TRBV7-2	CASSLDRGSYNEQFF
TRBJ2-5	TRBV7-2	CASTRGAGRLMETQYF
TRBJ1-2	TRBV6-5	CASKKQPADGYTF
TRBJ2-7	TRBV7-2	CASSLRLSSYEQYF
TRBJ2-4	TRBV30	CAWSGTNKNIQYF
TRBJ2-7	TRBV5-6	CASSRGTSGSEQYF
TRBJ1-6	TRBV5-1	CASSLAGQGRSPLHF
TRBJ1-2	TRBV5-1	CASSRDVGNYGYTF
TRBJ2-7	TRBV6-5	CASSYSGKAYEQYF
TRBJ1-5	TRBV7-9	CASSLVFNQPQHF
TRBJ2-3	TRBV18	CASSPGTGGSGDTQYF
TRBJ2-3	TRBV13	CASSPPVRLVTQYF
TRBJ1-2	TRBV30	CAWMGDSLNYGYTF
TRBJ2-7	TRBV10-3	CAISEQGTGEYF
TRBJ1-6	TRBV19	CASSMVNSPLHF
TRBJ1-4	TRBV11-2	CASSATGTTNEKLFF
TRBJ1-2	TRBV13	CASSFTNEWLQTF
TRBJ2-5	TRBV11-2	CASSFPAGLQETQYF
TRBJ2-3	TRBV5-6	CASSFDRTDTQYF
TRBJ2-3	TRBV4-1	CASSLPRGRVFF
TRBJ2-5	TRBV5-1	CASSLGGYQETQYF
TRBJ1-2	TRBV6-1	CASSTALAGPYGYTF
TRBJ2-7	TRBV18	CASSSGTVYEQYF
TRBJ1-2	TRBV5-4	CASSLDRVDYGYTF
TRBJ1-6	TRBV13	CASGEGYLRSPLHF
TRBJ1-5	TRBV19	CASRDSDTPQHF
TRBJ2-3	TRBV29-1	CSVGTDRTNTDTQYF
TRBJ2-2	TRBV5-6	CASSPADRATGELFF
TRBJ1-6	TRBV6-6	CASRTGYNSPLHF
TRBJ2-3	TRBV5-1	CASSSTSGLTDTQYF
TRBJ1-6	TRBV30	CAWSVRRGAANSPLHF
TRBJ1-5	TRBV19	CASSMGLGNQPQHF
TRBJ1-6	TRBV5-1	CASSYSFNSPLHF